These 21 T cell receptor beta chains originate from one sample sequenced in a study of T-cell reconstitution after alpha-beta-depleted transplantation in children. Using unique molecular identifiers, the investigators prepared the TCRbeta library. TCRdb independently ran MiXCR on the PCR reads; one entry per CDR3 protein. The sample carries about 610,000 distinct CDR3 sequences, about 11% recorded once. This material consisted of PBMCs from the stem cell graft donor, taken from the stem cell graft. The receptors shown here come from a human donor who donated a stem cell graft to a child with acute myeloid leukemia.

CDR3 bases: TGTGCCAGCAGCTTAGCAACAGGGTTACGTCAGCCCCAGCATTTT. Residues: CASSLATGLRQPQHF. The V call is TRBV7-2, the J call TRBJ1-5; D possibly corresponds to TRBD1 (6 bases). CDR1 and CDR2 from the germline V gene are SGHTA and FQGNSA. This CDR3 has 15 amino acids. V lost 0 bases to trimming and J lost 6 bases, with 12 bases between them.

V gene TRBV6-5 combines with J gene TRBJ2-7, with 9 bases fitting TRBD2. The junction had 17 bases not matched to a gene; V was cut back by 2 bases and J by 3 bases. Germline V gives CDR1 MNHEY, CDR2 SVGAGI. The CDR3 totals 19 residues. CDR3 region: CASSYGPTSGLSRGYEQYF. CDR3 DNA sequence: TGTGCCAGCAGTTACGGGCCGACTAGCGGCTTATCAAGGGGCTACGAGCAGTACTTC.

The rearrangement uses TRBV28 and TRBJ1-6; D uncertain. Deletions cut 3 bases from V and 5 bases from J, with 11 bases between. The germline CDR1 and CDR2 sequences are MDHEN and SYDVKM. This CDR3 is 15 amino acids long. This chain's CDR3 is CASSFWALNNSPLHF. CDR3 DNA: TGTGCCAGCAGTTTTTGGGCGTTGAATAATTCACCCCTCCACTTT.

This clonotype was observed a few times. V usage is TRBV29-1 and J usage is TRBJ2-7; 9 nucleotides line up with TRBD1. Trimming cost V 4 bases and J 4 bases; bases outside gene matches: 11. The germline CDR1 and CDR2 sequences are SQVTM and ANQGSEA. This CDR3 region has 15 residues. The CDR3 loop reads CSVVRGTGPDYEQYF. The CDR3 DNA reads TGCAGCGTTGTACGGGGGACAGGGCCTGATTACGAGCAGTACTTC.

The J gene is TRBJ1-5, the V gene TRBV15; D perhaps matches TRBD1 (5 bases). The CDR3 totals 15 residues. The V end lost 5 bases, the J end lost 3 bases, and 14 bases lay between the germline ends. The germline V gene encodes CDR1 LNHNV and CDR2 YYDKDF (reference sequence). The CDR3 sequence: CATSVRDRLNQPQHF. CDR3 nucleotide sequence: TGTGCCACCAGCGTCCGGGACCGACTCAATCAGCCCCAGCATTTT.

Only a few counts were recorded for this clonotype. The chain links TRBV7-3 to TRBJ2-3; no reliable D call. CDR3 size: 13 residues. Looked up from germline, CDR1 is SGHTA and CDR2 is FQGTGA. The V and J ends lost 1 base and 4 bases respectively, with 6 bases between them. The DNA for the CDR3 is TGTGCCAGCAGCTTAATAACGGCAGATACGCAGTATTTT. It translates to CASSLITADTQYF.

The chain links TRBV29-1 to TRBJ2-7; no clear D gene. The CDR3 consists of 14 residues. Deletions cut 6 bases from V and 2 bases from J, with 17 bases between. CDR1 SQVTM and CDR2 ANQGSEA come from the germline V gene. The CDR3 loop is CSVVIRPGPYEQYF. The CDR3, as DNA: TGCAGCGTCGTTATCCGCCCCGGCCCCTACGAGCAGTACTTC.

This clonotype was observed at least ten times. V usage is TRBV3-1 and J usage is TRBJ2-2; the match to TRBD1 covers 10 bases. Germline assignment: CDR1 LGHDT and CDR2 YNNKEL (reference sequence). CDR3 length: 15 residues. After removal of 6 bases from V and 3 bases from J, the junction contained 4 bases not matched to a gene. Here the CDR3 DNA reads TGTGCCAGCAGGCGGGACAGGGGAGACACCGGGGAGCTGTTTTTT. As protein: CASRRDRGDTGELFF.

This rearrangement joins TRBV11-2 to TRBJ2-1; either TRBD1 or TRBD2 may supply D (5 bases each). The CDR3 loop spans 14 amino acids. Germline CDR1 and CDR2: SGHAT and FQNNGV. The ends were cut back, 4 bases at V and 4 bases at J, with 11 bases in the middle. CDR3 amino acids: CASSSRDLYNEQFF. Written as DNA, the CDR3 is TGTGCCAGCAGCTCCCGGGACCTTTACAATGAGCAGTTCTTC.

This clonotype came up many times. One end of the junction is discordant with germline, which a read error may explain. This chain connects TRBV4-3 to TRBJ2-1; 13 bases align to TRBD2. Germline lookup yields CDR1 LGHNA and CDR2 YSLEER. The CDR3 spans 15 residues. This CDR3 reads CASSQGLAGENEQFF. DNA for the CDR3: TGCGCCAGCAGTCAAGGACTAGCGGGAGAGAATGAGCAGTTCTTC.

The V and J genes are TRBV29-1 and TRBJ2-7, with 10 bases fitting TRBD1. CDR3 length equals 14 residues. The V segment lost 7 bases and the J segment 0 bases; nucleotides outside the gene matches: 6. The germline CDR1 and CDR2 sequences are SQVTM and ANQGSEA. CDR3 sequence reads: CSASDRGPSYEQYF. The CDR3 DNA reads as TGCAGCGCATCCGACAGGGGGCCCTCCTACGAGCAGTACTTC.

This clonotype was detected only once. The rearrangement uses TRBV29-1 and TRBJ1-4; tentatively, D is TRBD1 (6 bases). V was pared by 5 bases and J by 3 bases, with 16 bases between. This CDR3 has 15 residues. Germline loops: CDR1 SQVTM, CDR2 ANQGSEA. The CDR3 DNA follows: TGCAGCGTTTCGGGGCAGGGGCGATCTAATGAAAAACTGTTTTTT. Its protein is CSVSGQGRSNEKLFF.

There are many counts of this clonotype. The CDR3: CAITRFDTQYF. CDR3 sequence (DNA): TGTGCCATCACGCGCTTCGATACGCAGTATTTT. The chain combines TRBV10-3 with TRBJ2-3; no clear D. V was cut by 7 bases and J by 6 bases, with 8 bases left in between. The germline gives CDR1 ENHRY, CDR2 SYGVKD. There are 11 residues in the CDR3.

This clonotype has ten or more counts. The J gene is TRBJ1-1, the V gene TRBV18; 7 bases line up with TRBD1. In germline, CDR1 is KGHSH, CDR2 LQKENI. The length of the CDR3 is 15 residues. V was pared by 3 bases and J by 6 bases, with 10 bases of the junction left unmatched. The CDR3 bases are TGTGCCAGCTCACCCATGACAGGGTCATCCGCTGAAGCTTTCTTT. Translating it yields CASSPMTGSSAEAFF.

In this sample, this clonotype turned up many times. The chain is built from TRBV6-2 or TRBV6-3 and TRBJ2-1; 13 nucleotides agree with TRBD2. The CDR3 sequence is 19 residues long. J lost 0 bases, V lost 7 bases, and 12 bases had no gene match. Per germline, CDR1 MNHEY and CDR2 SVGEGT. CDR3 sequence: CASKQSGLAGLSSYNEQFF. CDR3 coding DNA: TGTGCCAGCAAACAGTCGGGACTAGCGGGACTGAGCTCCTACAATGAGCAGTTCTTC.

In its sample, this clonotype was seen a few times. Here the CDR3 reads CASSLFWGPGQGSYNEQFF. CDR3 DNA: TGTGCCAGCAGCTTATTTTGGGGACCGGGACAGGGGTCTTACAATGAGCAGTTCTTC. The rearrangement joins TRBV11-1 to TRBJ2-1, with TRBD1 matching 10 bases. The CDR3 runs to 19 residues. With 2 bases clipped from V and 4 bases from J, the junction kept 14 bases outside the gene matches. Germline V gene lookup returns CDR1 SGHAT and CDR2 FQDESV (reference sequence).

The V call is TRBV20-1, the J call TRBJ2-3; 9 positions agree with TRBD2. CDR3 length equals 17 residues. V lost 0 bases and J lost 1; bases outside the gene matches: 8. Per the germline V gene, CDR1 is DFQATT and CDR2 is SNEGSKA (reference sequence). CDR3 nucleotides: TGCAGTGCTAGAGATCAGAGTAGCGGGAGCGGCACAGATACGCAGTATTTT. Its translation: CSARDQSSGSGTDTQYF.

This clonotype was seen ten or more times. The CDR3 DNA reads TGTGCCAGCAGACACGAAGTGGGGACCGGGGAGCTGTTTTTT. Protein product: CASRHEVGTGELFF. V and J are TRBV6-5 and TRBJ2-2; the D is unclear. Trimming stripped 6 bases from V and 5 bases from J, with 13 bases between. The CDR3 covers 14 residues. Germline values: CDR1 MNHEY, CDR2 SVGAGI.

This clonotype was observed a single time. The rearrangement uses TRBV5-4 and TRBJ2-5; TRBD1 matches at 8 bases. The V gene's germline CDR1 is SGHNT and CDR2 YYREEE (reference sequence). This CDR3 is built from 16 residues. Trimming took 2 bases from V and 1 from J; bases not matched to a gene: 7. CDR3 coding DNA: TGTGCCAGCAGCTTCGGGCGAACAGGGGGCCAAGAGACCCAGTACTTC. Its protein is CASSFGRTGGQETQYF.

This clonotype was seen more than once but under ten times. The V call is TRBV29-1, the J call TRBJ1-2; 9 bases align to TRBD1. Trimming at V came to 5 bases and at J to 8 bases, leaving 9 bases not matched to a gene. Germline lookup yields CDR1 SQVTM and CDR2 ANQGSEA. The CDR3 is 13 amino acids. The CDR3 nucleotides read TGCAGCGTTCGGACAGGGGATGTTGGAGGCTACACCTTC. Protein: CSVRTGDVGGYTF.

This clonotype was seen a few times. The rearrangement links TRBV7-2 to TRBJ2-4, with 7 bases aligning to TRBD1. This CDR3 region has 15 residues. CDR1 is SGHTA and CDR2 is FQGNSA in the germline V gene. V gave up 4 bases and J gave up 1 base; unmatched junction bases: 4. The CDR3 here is CASSSRQGAKNIQYF. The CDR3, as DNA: TGTGCCAGCAGCTCAAGACAGGGTGCCAAAAACATTCAGTACTTC.